This T cell receptor (beta chain) is from a study of cytomegalovirus exposure and HLA in healthy donors. Healthy bone marrow donors made up the cohort. The CDR3 is made up of 14 amino acids. Germline V CDR1 and CDR2: LGHNA, YNFKEQ. Trimming shortened V by 5 bases and J by 3 bases, and 14 bases separated the two germline ends. Vbeta (60) and Jbeta (13) primers were used in the PCR. Using immunoSEQ multiplex PCR, the repertoire was profiled, and TCRdb retains in-frame clones only, with some absent. The sample lists some 150,000 clones, 70% to 80% occurring once. This chain uses TRBV4-2 with TRBJ2-7; a weak D match, TRBD2 (7 bases). Sequenced: PBMCs. This receptor was identified in a male donor in good health and CMV-seronegative. CDR3 protein: CASSTGGLIYEQYF. The CDR3 DNA sequence: TGTGCCAGCAGCACCGGGGGGCTAATCTACGAGCAGTACTTC.